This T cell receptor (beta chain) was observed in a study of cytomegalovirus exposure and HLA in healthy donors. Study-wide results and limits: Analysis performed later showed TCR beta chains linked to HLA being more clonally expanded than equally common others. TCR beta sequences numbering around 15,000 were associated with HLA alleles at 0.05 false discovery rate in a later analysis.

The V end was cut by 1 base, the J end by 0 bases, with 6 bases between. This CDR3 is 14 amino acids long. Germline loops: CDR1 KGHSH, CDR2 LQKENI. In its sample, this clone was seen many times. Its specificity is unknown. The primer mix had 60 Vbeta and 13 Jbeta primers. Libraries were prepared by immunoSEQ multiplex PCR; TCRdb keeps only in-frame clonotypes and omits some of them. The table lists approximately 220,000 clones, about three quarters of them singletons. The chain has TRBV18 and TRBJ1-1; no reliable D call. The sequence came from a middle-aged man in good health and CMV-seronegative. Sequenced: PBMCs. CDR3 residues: CASSPLSMNTEAFF. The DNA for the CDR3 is TGTGCCAGCTCACCACTGAGTATGAACACTGAAGCTTTCTTT.